The source of this TCR beta chain is a study of human T cells and chemical hapten exposure. On the study more broadly: It was small differences in pooled library volume that mainly caused per-sample TCR yields to vary. Study-level results: No change in TCRs above 1 in 1000 frequency was produced by DPC sensitization.

This clonotype appeared a few times. Its antigen remains unknown. Time point here: healthy volunteer bleed at 2 weeks. Unfractionated whole blood served as the source for total RNA extraction. Deletions cut 0 bases from V and 0 bases from J, with 8 bases between. The germline V gene encodes CDR1 MNHEY and CDR2 SVGAGI. This CDR3 region has 15 residues. In the library, unique molecular identifiers were attached to individual cDNA molecules. As originally analysed: Per-sample TCR counts ranged from 23,224 to 690,600, median around 100,000. One entry per CDR3 protein results from TCRdb running MiXCR on the RACE reads. TCRdb's processing, not the authors' own work, is the source of the V and J calls. The top ten clones hold 1.5% to 2% of a sample with over 100,000 distinct CDR3 sequences, around 8.2% of them seen once.

This clonotype originated in a male donor in good health. Some clones in this sample may be carry-over from other donors' samples. Material: whole blood. The gene calls are TRBV6-5 and TRBJ1-1, with D possibly being TRBD1 (5 bases). As DNA, the CDR3 is TGTGCCAGCAGTTACTCAGGGGACTTGAACACTGAAGCTTTCTTT. Encoded protein: CASSYSGDLNTEAFF.